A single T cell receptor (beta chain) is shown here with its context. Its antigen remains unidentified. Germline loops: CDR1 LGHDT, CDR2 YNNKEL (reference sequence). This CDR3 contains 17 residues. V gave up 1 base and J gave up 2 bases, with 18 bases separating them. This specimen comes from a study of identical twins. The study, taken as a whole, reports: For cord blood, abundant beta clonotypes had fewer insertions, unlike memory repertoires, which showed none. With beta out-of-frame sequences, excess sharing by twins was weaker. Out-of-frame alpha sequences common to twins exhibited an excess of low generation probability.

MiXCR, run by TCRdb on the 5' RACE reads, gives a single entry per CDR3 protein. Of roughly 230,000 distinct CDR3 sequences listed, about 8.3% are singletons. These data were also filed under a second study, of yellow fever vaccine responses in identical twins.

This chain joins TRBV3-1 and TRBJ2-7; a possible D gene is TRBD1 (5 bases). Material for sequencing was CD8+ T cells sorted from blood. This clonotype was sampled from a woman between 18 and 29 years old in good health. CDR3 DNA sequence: TGTGCCAGCAGCCAAGCTACGTTTACAGGTCAAACCTACGAGCAGTACTTC. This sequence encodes CASSQATFTGQTYEQYF.